Listed below are T cell receptor beta chains from one sample, sequenced in a study of cytomegalovirus exposure and HLA in healthy donors. Clones were read by immunoSEQ multiplex PCR, and TCRdb kept only the in-frame ones, dropping some. Listed are 150,000 or so clones; around 1.5% falls within the top ten. The specimen sequenced was PBMCs. Every receptor here comes from a woman aged 50 to 60 in good health and CMV-seronegative. Each CDR3 is given with its conserved first and last residue. D genes are given only for firm matches.

D	J	V	DNA	CDR3
-	TRBJ2-7	TRBV27	TGTGCCAGCAGTTTCCGAGGTTTCTACGAGCAGTACTTC	CASSFRGFYEQYF
-	TRBJ1-1	TRBV7-6	TGTGCCAGCAGCTTCAACCAGGGGATCAACACTGAAGCTTTCTTT	CASSFNQGINTEAFF
-	TRBJ2-5	TRBV5-1	TGCGCCAGCAGCTTAGGAGGGCTTGAGACCCAGTACTTC	CASSLGGLETQYF
-	TRBJ2-7	TRBV7-2	TGTGCCAGCAGCTTAGCACAGGGACCCTACGAGCAGTACTTC	CASSLAQGPYEQYF
TRBD2	TRBJ2-5	TRBV19	TGTGCCAGTAGCCCTGGGGGGGAGGAGACCCAGTACTTC	CASSPGGEETQYF
-	TRBJ2-5	TRBV28	TGTGCCAGCACCACAGGACGGGGGTACCAAGAGACCCAGTACTTC	CASTTGRGYQETQYF
-	TRBJ2-2	TRBV18	TGTGCCAGCTCACCCAACCCTACAGGGAGAACCGGGGAGCTGTTTTTT	CASSPNPTGRTGELFF
-	TRBJ1-1	TRBV20-1	TGCAGTGCTAGTGGAGAGAGGGCTTTCTTT	CSASGERAFF
-	TRBJ2-2	TRBV27	TGTGCCAGCAGGAGGGTACAGGGCAACAGCTACACCGGGGAGCTGTTTTTT	CASRRVQGNSYTGELFF
TRBD2	TRBJ2-5	TRBV5-5	TGTGCCAGCAGCTCGACTAGCGGGGGGGAGACCCAGTACTTC	CASSSTSGGETQYF
TRBD1	TRBJ1-2	TRBV27	TGTGCCAGCAGTTTGCAGGGGGGTTATGGCTACACCTTC	CASSLQGGYGYTF
TRBD2	TRBJ2-1	TRBV28	TGTGCCAGCAGTCCCCATAGCGGGAGAGAACGGAATGAGCAGTTCTTC	CASSPHSGRERNEQFF
-	TRBJ2-6	TRBV7-3	TGTGCCAGCAGCCCCTGGGCAAGGAATGGGGCCAACGTCCTGACTTTC	CASSPWARNGANVLTF
-	TRBJ1-2	TRBV5-1	TGCGCCAGCAGCTTGTTAAGCTCCAACTATGGCTACACCTTC	CASSLLSSNYGYTF
-	TRBJ2-2	TRBV2	TGTGCCAGCAGTGGGAGGACGAACACCGGGGAGCTGTTTTTT	CASSGRTNTGELFF
TRBD1	TRBJ1-6	TRBV9	TGTGCCAGCAACACAGGGGATAATTCACCCCTCCACTTT	CASNTGDNSPLHF
TRBD2	TRBJ2-3	TRBV11-3	TGTGCCAGCAGCTATTCTGGACTAGCGGAGACAGATACGCAGTATTTT	CASSYSGLAETDTQYF
TRBD2	TRBJ2-7	TRBV2	TGTGCCAGCAGTCAGGGACTAGCGGGAACGTACGAGCAGTACTTC	CASSQGLAGTYEQYF
-	TRBJ1-5	TRBV7-3	TGTGCCAGCAGCTTTCGTACAGGGACTACTAGCAATCAGCCCCAGCATTTT	CASSFRTGTTSNQPQHF
TRBD1	TRBJ1-5	TRBV19	TGTGCCAGTAGTGATTACGGACAGGGAAAACAGCCCCAGCATTTT	CASSDYGQGKQPQHF
-	TRBJ1-1	TRBV4-1	TGCGCCAGCAGCCACTTGTCGGGGGGGACTGAAGCTTTCTTT	CASSHLSGGTEAFF
TRBD1	TRBJ2-5	TRBV9	TGTGCCAGCAGCAAGGGACAGGGGGAAGAGACCCAGTACTTC	CASSKGQGEETQYF
-	TRBJ1-2	TRBV19	TGTGCCAGTAGTATTAGGACAGCCCATGGCTACACCTTC	CASSIRTAHGYTF
TRBD1	TRBJ2-3	TRBV4-1	TGCGCCAGCAGCCAGCAGGGACAGGCAAAAAGCACAGATACGCAGTATTTT	CASSQQGQAKSTDTQYF
TRBD1	TRBJ2-7	TRBV27	TGTGCCAGCAGTTTAGAGGGGCAGGGGGCTTTCTACGAGCAGTACTTC	CASSLEGQGAFYEQYF